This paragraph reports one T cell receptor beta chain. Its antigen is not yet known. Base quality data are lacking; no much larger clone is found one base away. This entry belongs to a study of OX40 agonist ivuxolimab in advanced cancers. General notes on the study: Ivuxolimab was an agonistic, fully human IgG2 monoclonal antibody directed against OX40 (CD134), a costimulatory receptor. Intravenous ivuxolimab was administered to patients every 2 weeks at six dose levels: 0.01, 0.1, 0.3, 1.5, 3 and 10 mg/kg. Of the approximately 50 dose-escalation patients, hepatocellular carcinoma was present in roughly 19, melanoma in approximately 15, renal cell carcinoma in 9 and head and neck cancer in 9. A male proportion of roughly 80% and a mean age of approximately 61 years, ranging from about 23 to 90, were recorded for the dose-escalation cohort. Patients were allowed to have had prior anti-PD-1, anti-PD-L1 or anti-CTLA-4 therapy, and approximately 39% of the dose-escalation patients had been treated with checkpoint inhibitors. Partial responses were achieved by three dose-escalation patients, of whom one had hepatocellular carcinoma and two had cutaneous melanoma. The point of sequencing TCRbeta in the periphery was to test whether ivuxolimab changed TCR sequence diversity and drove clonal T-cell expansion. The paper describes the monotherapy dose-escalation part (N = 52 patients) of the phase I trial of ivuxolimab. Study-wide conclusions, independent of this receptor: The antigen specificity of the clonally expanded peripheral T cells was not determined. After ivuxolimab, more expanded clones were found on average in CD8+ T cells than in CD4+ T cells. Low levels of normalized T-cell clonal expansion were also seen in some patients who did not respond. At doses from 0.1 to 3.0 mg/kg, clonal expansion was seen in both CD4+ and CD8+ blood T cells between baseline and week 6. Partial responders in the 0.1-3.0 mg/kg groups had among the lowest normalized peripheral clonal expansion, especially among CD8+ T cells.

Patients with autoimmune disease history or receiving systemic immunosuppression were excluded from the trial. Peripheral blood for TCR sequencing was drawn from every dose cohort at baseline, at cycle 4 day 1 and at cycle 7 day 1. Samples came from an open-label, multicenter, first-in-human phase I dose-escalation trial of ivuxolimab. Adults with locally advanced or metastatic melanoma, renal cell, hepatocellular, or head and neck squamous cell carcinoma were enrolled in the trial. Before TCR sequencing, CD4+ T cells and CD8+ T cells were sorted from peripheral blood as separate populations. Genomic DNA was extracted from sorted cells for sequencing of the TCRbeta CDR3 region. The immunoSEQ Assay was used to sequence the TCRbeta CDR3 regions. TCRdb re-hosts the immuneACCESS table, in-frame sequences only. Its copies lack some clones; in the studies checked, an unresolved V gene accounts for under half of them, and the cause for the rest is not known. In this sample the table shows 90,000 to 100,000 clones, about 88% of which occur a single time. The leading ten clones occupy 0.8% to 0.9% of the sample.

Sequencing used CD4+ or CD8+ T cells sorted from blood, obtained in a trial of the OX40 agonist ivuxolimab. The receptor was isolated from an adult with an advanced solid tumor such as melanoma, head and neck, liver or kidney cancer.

The CDR3 amino acid sequence is: CASSKAGTSGSNEQFF. At the DNA level, the sequence is TGTGCCAGCAGCAAGGCGGGGACTAGCGGGAGCAATGAGCAGTTCTTC. The chain uses TRBV7-3 and TRBJ2-1; 14 of the junction bases match TRBD2. The germline V end is reduced by 5 bases and the J end by 6 bases; junction bases left unmatched: 6. Looking up the germline V gene yields CDR1 SGHTA and CDR2 FQGTGA. The CDR3 holds 16 amino acids from the cysteine to the phenylalanine. The sequence is cut down to CDR3 DNA, 48 bases in frame from base 1.